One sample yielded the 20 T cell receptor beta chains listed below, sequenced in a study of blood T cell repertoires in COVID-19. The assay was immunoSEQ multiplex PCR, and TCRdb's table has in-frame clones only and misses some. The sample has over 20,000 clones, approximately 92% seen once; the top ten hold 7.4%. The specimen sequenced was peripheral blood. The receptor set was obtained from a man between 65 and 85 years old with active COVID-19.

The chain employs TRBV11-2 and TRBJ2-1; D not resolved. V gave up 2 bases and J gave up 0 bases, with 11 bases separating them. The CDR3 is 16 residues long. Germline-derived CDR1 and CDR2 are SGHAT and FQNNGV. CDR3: CASSLSLWSSYNEQFF. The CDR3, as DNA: TGTGCCAGCAGCTTATCCCTCTGGAGCTCCTACAATGAGCAGTTCTTC.

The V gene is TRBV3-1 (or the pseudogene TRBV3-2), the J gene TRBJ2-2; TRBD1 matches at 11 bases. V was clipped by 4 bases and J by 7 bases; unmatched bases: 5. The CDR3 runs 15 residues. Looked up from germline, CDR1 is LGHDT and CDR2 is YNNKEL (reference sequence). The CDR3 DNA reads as TGTGCCAGCAGCCCGAGGACAGGGGGCGACGGGGAGCTGTTTTTT. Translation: CASSPRTGGDGELFF.

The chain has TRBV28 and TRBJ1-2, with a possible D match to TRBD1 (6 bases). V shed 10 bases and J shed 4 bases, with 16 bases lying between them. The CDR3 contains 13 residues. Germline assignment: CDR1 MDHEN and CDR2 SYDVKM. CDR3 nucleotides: TGTGCCATCGAGGATACAGGGTCCTATGGCTACACCTTC. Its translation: CAIEDTGSYGYTF.

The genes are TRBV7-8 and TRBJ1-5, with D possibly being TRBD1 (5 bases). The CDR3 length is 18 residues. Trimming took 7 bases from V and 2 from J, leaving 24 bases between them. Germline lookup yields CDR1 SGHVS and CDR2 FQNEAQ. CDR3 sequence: CASTLRGRWGGGNQPQHF. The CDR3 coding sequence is TGTGCCAGCACCCTTAGGGGTCGGTGGGGTGGAGGCAATCAGCCCCAGCATTTT.

This CDR3 reads CASSLVGTGGEQYF. CDR3 coding DNA: TGCGCCAGCAGCTTGGTAGGGACAGGGGGCGAGCAGTACTTC. The chain recombines TRBV5-1 with TRBJ2-7; 11 nucleotides match TRBD1. The junction had 2 bases not matched to a gene; V was cut back by 0 bases and J by 6 bases. The CDR3 length is 14 residues. Germline CDR1 and CDR2: SGHRS and YFSETQ.

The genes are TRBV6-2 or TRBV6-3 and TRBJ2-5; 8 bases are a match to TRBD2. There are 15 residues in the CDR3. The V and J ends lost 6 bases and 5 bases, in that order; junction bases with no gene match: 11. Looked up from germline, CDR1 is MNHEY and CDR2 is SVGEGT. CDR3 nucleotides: TGTGCCAGCAGCCCCCGGACTAGCTTGGGGGAGACCCAGTACTTC. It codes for CASSPRTSLGETQYF.

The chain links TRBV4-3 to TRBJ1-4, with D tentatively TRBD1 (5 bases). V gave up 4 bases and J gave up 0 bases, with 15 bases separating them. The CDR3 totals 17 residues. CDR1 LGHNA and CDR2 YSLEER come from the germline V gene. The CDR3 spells CASSRDSYLATNEKLFF. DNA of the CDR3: TGCGCCAGCAGCCGAGACAGTTACCTTGCAACTAATGAAAAACTGTTTTTT.

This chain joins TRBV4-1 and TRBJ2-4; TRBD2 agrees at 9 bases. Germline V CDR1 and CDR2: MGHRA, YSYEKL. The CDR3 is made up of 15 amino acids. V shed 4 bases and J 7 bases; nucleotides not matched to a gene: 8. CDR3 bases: TGCGCCAGCAGCCCCTCTGCGACTAGCGGTAACATTCAGTACTTC. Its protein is CASSPSATSGNIQYF.

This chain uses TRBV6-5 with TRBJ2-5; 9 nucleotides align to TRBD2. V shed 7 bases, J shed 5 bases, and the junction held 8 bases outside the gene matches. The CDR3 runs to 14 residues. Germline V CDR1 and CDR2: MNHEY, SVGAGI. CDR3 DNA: TGTGCCAGCATGACTAGCGGACTGGGGGAGACCCAGTACTTC. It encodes CASMTSGLGETQYF.

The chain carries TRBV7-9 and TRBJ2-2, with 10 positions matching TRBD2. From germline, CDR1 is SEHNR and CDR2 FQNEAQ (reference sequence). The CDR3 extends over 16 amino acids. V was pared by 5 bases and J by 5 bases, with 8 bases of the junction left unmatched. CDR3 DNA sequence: TGTGCCAGCAGCCACATAGCGGGAGGAGGGACCGGGGAGCTGTTTTTT. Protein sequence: CASSHIAGGGTGELFF.

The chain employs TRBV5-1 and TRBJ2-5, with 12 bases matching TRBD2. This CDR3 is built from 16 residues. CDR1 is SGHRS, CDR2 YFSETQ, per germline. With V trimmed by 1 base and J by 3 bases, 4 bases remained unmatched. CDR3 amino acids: CASSLFLAGGEETQYF. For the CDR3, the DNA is TGCGCCAGCAGCTTGTTTCTAGCGGGAGGGGAAGAGACCCAGTACTTC.

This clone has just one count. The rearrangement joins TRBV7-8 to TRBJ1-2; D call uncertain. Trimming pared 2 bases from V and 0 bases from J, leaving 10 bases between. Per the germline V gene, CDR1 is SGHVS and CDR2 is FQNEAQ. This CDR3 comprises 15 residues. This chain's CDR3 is CASSLTDGTNYGYTF. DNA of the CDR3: TGTGCCAGCAGCTTAACGGACGGGACTAACTATGGCTACACCTTC.

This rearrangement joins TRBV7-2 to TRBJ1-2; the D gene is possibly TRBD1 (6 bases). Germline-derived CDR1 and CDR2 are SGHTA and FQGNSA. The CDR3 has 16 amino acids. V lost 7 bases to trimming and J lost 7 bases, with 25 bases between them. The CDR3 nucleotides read TGTGCCAGCACCCCGGGACAAGCCTTCTCCCTGCTTGGCTACACCTTC. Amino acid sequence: CASTPGQAFSLLGYTF.

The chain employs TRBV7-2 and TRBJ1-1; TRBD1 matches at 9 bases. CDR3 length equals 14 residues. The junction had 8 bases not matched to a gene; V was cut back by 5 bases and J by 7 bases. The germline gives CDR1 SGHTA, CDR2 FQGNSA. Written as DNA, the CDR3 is TGTGCCAGCAGCCTACAGGGGGCGCCGGGTGAAGCTTTCTTT. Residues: CASSLQGAPGEAFF.

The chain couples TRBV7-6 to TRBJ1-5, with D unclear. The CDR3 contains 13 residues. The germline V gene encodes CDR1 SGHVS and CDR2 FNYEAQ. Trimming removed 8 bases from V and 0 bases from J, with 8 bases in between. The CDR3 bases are TGTGCCAGCGGGCCCGGTAGCAATCAGCCCCAGCATTTT. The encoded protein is CASGPGSNQPQHF. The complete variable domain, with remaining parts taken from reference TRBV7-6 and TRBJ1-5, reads GAGVSQSPRYKVTKRGQDVALRCDPISGHVSLYWYRQALGQGPEFLTYFNYEAQQDKSGLPNDRFSAERPEGSISTLTIQRTEQRDSAMYRCASGPGSNQPQHFGDGTRLSIL.

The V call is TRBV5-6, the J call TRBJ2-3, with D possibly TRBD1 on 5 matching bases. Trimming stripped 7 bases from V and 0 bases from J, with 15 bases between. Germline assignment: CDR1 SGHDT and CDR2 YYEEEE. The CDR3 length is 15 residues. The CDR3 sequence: CASGTPGSSTDTQYF. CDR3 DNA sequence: TGTGCCAGCGGAACCCCAGGGTCTAGCACAGATACGCAGTATTTT.

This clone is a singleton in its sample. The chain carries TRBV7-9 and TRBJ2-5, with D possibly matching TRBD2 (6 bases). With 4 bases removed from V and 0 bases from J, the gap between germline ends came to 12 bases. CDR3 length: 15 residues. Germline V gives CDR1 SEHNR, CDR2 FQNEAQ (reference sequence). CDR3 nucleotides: TGTGCCAGCAGCTCTCGCGGGGCGGACCAAGAGACCCAGTACTTC. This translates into CASSSRGADQETQYF. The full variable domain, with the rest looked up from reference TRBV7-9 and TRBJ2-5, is DTGVSQNPRHKITKRGQNVTFRCDPISEHNRLYWYRQTLGQGPEFLTYFQNEAQLEKSRLLSDRFSAERPKGSFSTLEIQRTEQGDSAMYLCASSSRGADQETQYFGPGTRLLVL.

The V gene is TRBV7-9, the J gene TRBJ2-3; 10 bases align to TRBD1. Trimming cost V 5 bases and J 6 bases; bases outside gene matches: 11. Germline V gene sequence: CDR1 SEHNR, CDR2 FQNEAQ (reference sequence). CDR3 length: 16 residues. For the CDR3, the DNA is TGTGCCAGCAGCGTTGGACAGGGGGTCCATGAGGATACGCAGTATTTT. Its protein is CASSVGQGVHEDTQYF. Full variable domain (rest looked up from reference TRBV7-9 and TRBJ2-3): DTGVSQNPRHKITKRGQNVTFRCDPISEHNRLYWYRQTLGQGPEFLTYFQNEAQLEKSRLLSDRFSAERPKGSFSTLEIQRTEQGDSAMYLCASSVGQGVHEDTQYFGPGTRLTVL.

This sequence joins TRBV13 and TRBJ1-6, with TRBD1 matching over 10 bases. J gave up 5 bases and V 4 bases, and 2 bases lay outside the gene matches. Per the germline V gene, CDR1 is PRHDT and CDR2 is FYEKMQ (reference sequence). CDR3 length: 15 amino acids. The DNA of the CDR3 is TGTGCCAGCAGCTGGGGACAGGGGAATAATTCACCCCTCCACTTT. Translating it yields CASSWGQGNNSPLHF.

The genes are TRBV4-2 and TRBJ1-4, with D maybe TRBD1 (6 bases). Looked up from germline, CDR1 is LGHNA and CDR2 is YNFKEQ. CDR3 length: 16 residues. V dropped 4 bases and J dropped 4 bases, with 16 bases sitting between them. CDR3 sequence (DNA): TGTGCCAGCAGCCTATCACAGGGACGGGGTAATGAAAAACTGTTTTTT. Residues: CASSLSQGRGNEKLFF.